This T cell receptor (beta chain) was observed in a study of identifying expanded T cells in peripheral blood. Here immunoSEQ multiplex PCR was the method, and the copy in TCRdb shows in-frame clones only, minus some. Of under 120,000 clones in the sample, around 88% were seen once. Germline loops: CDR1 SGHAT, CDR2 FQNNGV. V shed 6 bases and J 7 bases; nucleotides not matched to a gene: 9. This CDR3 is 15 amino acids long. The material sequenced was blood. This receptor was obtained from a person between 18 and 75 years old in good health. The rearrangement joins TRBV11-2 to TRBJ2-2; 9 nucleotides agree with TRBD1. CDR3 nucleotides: TGTGCCAGCAGTATACAGGGGGCTTATGTCGGGGAGCTGTTTTTT. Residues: CASSIQGAYVGELFF.